Below are 24 T cell receptor beta chains sequenced from a single sample in a study of blood T cell repertoires in COVID-19. Profiling relied on immunoSEQ multiplex PCR, and the TCRdb table lists in-frame clones only, not all of them. The table lists 60,000 or so clones, roughly four fifths of them singletons. What was sequenced was peripheral blood. Receptor source: a man in his sixties with acute or convalescent COVID-19.

V gene TRBV5-4 combines with J gene TRBJ2-4; TRBD2 matches at 8 bases. Trimming cost V 0 bases and J 9 bases; bases outside gene matches: 11. From germline, CDR1 is SGHNT and CDR2 YYREEE (reference sequence). This CDR3 is 16 amino acids long. The CDR3 nucleotides read TGTGCCAGCAGCTTGGGCGGGGGGACCGTTCCTGGCATTCAGTACTTC. It is translated as CASSLGGGTVPGIQYF.

A single count supports this clone. V and J are TRBV5-1 and TRBJ2-2, with TRBD2 matching over 8 bases. Looked up from germline, CDR1 is SGHRS and CDR2 is YFSETQ. V trimming: 0 bases; J trimming: 0 bases; junction bases outside the gene matches: 4. The CDR3 is made up of 17 amino acids. CDR3 sequence reads: CASSLAAGGTNTGELFF. CDR3 sequence (DNA): TGCGCCAGCAGCTTGGCCGCGGGGGGAACGAACACCGGGGAGCTGTTTTTT. Based on the CDR3 plus reference TRBV5-1 and TRBJ2-2, the full variable domain is KAGVTQTPRYLIKTRGQQVTLSCSPISGHRSVSWYQQTPGQGLQFLFEYFSETQRNKGNFPGRFSGRQFSNSRSEMNVSTLELGDSALYLCASSLAAGGTNTGELFFGEGSRLTVL.

This sequence joins TRBV5-6 and TRBJ1-6; D unclear. This CDR3 has 17 amino acids. Germline V gives CDR1 SGHDT, CDR2 YYEEEE. V lost 2 bases and J 6 bases, leaving 18 bases between the germline ends. The CDR3 sequence is CASSFRGYSIPNSPLHF. The DNA of the CDR3 is TGTGCCAGCAGCTTTAGAGGGTATTCGATCCCTAATTCACCCCTCCACTTT.

The rearrangement links TRBV18 to TRBJ1-5; TRBD1 aligns across 7 bases. Unmatched junction bases numbered 3, after V lost 2 bases and J lost 5 bases. The CDR3 loop spans 14 amino acids. Per germline, CDR1 KGHSH and CDR2 LQKENI. The CDR3 loop is CASSPGQGDQPQHF. Here the CDR3 DNA reads TGTGCCAGCTCACCAGGCCAGGGGGATCAGCCCCAGCATTTT.

The V call is TRBV11-2, the J call TRBJ2-7; 7 bases match TRBD1. CDR3 size: 14 residues. V lost 5 bases, J lost 4 bases, and 8 bases stayed unmatched. Germline V gene lookup returns CDR1 SGHAT and CDR2 FQNNGV. In nucleotides, the CDR3 is TGTGCCAGCAGCGCTACTACAGGGGCGTACGAGCAGTACTTC. It translates to CASSATTGAYEQYF. Combining the CDR3 with reference TRBV11-2 and TRBJ2-7 gives the whole variable domain EAGVAQSPRYKIIEKRQSVAFWCNPISGHATLYWYQQILGQGPKLLIQFQNNGVVDDSQLPKDRFSAERLKGVDSTLKIQPAKLEDSAVYLCASSATTGAYEQYFGPGTRLTVT.

This chain uses TRBV7-2 with TRBJ2-1, with a weak D call TRBD1 (5 bases). Germline CDR1 is SGHTA and CDR2 is FQGNSA. This CDR3 is 14 amino acids long. V lost 0 bases and J lost 4, with 7 bases in between. CDR3 sequence (DNA): TGTGCCAGCAGCTTAGCGGGGCCTTACAATGAGCAGTTCTTC. It encodes CASSLAGPYNEQFF.

This clone was detected once. V usage is TRBV19 and J usage is TRBJ2-2, with D possibly TRBD1 on 6 matching bases. This CDR3 region has 14 residues. Germline CDR1 reads LNHDA; CDR2 reads SQIVND (reference sequence). The V end was cut by 5 bases, the J end by 1 base, with 8 bases between. The CDR3 sequence is CASSGGENTGELFF. CDR3 in DNA: TGTGCCAGTAGTGGGGGCGAGAACACCGGGGAGCTGTTTTTT.

J is TRBJ2-5 and V is TRBV6-1, with 9 bases that match TRBD2. The CDR3 has 17 residues. Germline V gene lookup returns CDR1 MNHNS and CDR2 SASEGT. The ends lost 1 base at V and 4 bases at J; junction bases unmatched: 10. This CDR3 is CASSEGRASGNGETQYF. The CDR3 nucleotides are TGTGCCAGCAGTGAAGGTAGGGCTAGCGGGAACGGAGAGACCCAGTACTTC.

The chain has TRBV9 and TRBJ2-7; weak D call: TRBD2 (6 bases). There are 14 residues in the CDR3. In germline, CDR1 is SGDLS, CDR2 YYNGEE. V gave up 4 bases and J gave up 3 bases, with 14 bases separating them. For the CDR3, the DNA is TGTGCCAGCAGCCCCCCCGGGACTTTCTACGAGCAGTACTTC. Its translation: CASSPPGTFYEQYF.

The chain combines TRBV5-1 with TRBJ1-4; unclear D gene. The CDR3 consists of 16 residues. Germline CDR1 reads SGHRS; CDR2 reads YFSETQ. V dropped 2 bases and J dropped 3 bases, with 14 bases sitting between them. The CDR3 sequence is CASSFSSPRANEKLFF. As DNA, the CDR3 is TGCGCCAGCAGCTTTTCGTCACCTCGGGCTAATGAAAAACTGTTTTTT.

The J gene is TRBJ1-1, the V gene TRBV5-6; no clear D. CDR3 length: 16 residues. V lost 6 bases and J lost 6, with 24 bases in between. CDR1 is SGHDT and CDR2 is YYEEEE in the germline V gene. Here the CDR3 reads CASNLIWEGPGAEAFF. The CDR3 nucleotides read TGTGCCAGCAACCTTATCTGGGAGGGCCCCGGCGCTGAAGCTTTCTTT.

The rearrangement joins TRBV7-8 to TRBJ1-6, with no clear D. Trimming took off 4 bases at V and 8 bases at J, with 15 bases between the two ends. CDR3 size: 15 residues. Germline CDR1 is SGHVS and CDR2 is FQNEAQ. The CDR3: CASSYAGISHSPLHF. The CDR3 bases are TGTGCCAGCAGCTACGCGGGGATATCGCATTCACCCCTCCACTTT.

The J gene is TRBJ1-5, the V gene TRBV9; D might be TRBD1 (6 bases). V lost 3 bases, J lost 3 bases, and 10 bases lay in between. The CDR3 is 14 amino acids. Germline CDR1 reads SGDLS; CDR2 reads YYNGEE. The CDR3 here is CASSARDNNQPQHF. The CDR3 region has the DNA TGTGCCAGCAGCGCCCGGGACAACAATCAGCCCCAGCATTTT. Variable domain in full (rest from reference TRBV9 and TRBJ1-5): DSGVTQTPKHLITATGQRVTLRCSPRSGDLSVYWYQQSLDQGLQFLIQYYNGEERAKGNILERFSAQQFPDLHSELNLSSLELGDSALYFCASSARDNNQPQHFGDGTRLSIL.

This chain joins TRBV5-4 and TRBJ2-1; 11 nucleotides match TRBD2. This CDR3 region has 16 residues. With 4 bases clipped from V and 7 bases from J, the junction kept 10 bases outside the gene matches. Germline V gene lookup returns CDR1 SGHNT and CDR2 YYREEE (reference sequence). The CDR3: CASSILSGGARNEQFF. In nucleotides, the CDR3 is TGTGCCAGCAGCATACTTAGCGGGGGGGCCCGGAATGAGCAGTTCTTC.

This rearrangement joins TRBV6-5 to TRBJ1-3; no reliable D call. This CDR3 is 16 amino acids long. V lost 2 bases to trimming and J lost 0 bases, with 11 bases between them. CDR1 and CDR2 from the germline V gene are MNHEY and SVGAGI. CDR3 in amino acids: CASSYVAGSSGNTIYF. The CDR3 DNA reads as TGTGCCAGCAGTTACGTGGCGGGGAGCTCTGGAAACACCATATATTTT.

The chain recombines TRBV12-5 with TRBJ2-2; a weak D match, TRBD1 (6 bases). CDR3 size: 16 residues. Germline V CDR1 and CDR2: LGHNT, FRNRAP. Deletions cut 2 bases from V and 1 base from J, with 11 bases between. CDR3 nucleotide sequence: TGTGCTAGTGGTTTGAACAGGGCCGAGAACACCGGGGAGCTGTTTTTT. Its translation is CASGLNRAENTGELFF.

This clone appeared once. The chain couples TRBV15 to TRBJ2-5; 8 bases map to TRBD1. The CDR3 runs 15 residues. V lost 3 bases and J lost 5; bases outside the gene matches: 8. Germline lookup yields CDR1 LNHNV and CDR2 YYDKDF (reference sequence). CDR3 nucleotide sequence: TGTGCCACCAGCAGGAACAGGGGGACCCAGGAGACCCAGTACTTC. Its protein is CATSRNRGTQETQYF.

The J gene is TRBJ1-1, the V gene TRBV29-1, with 8 nucleotides matching TRBD1. With V trimmed by 6 bases and J by 5 bases, 5 bases remained unmatched. Germline loops: CDR1 SQVTM, CDR2 ANQGSEA. The CDR3 totals 12 residues. DNA of the CDR3: TGCAGCGTCGCGTGGGACAGGACTGAAGCTTTCTTT. The encoded protein is CSVAWDRTEAFF.

The rearrangement joins TRBV2 to TRBJ1-1, with D unclear. Germline CDR1 and CDR2: SNHLY and FYNNEI. V lost 7 bases and J 8 bases, leaving 14 bases between the germline ends. The length of the CDR3 is 12 residues. CDR3 protein: CASNFERTEAFF. As DNA, the CDR3 is TGTGCCAGCAACTTTGAGCGCACGGAAGCTTTCTTT.

The rearrangement uses TRBV13 and TRBJ2-6; D remains unclear. V was shortened by 5 bases and J by 4 bases, with 12 bases between the two germline ends. Germline CDR1 and CDR2: PRHDT and FYEKMQ (reference sequence). The CDR3 covers 15 residues. CDR3 nucleotide sequence: TGTGCCAGCAGCCCTGGCTCTCGAGGGGCCAACGTCCTGACTTTC. Protein: CASSPGSRGANVLTF.

The chain joins TRBV27 to TRBJ1-1; D call uncertain. The ends were cut back, 3 bases at V and 1 base at J, with 12 bases in the middle. The CDR3 length is 15 residues. Germline V lookup: CDR1 MNHEY, CDR2 SMNVEV (reference sequence). The CDR3 loop is CASSFGQVRNTEAFF. The CDR3 region has the DNA TGTGCCAGCAGTTTTGGGCAGGTCCGGAACACTGAAGCTTTCTTT.

V gene TRBV7-9 combines with J gene TRBJ1-1; the D gene is possibly TRBD1 (5 bases). The germline V gene has CDR1 SEHNR and CDR2 FQNEAQ (reference sequence). The CDR3 contains 15 residues. V gave up 0 bases and J gave up 3 bases, with 11 bases separating them. The CDR3 coding sequence is TGTGCCAGCAGCTTAGCGCTGGGGCGGCACACTGAAGCTTTCTTT. Amino acids: CASSLALGRHTEAFF.

In its sample, this clone was seen a few times. This chain connects TRBV27 to TRBJ2-5, with 7 bases matching TRBD1. The CDR3 is made up of 14 amino acids. Trimming took 7 bases from V and 5 from J; bases not matched to a gene: 10. CDR1 and CDR2 (germline): MNHEY, SMNVEV (reference sequence). The CDR3 DNA sequence: TGTGCCAGCATCCAAGCCGACAGGGCGGAGACCCAGTACTTC. Amino acid sequence: CASIQADRAETQYF.

CDR3 sequence (DNA): TGTGCCAGTACCGCCGACGGGGTCTTCTATGGCTACACCTTC. It yields the protein CASTADGVFYGYTF. The rearrangement uses TRBV19 and TRBJ1-2; D gene unclear. The CDR3 loop spans 14 amino acids. Trimming stripped 7 bases from V and 4 bases from J, with 16 bases between. Per germline, CDR1 LNHDA and CDR2 SQIVND (reference sequence).